This passage covers 11 T cell receptor beta chains from one sample sequenced in a study of T cell changes during pregnancy in multiple sclerosis. Assay: immunoSEQ multiplex PCR; the TCRdb copy retains only in-frame clones and omits some. Of more than 25,000 clones in the sample, 89% were seen once. This specimen was CD8+ T cells from peripheral blood mononuclear cells, taken in the third trimester of pregnancy. These receptors all come from a female donor with multiple sclerosis, enrolled in a pregnancy study.

The chain carries TRBV27 and TRBJ2-7; D perhaps matches TRBD1 (6 bases). Germline lookup yields CDR1 MNHEY and CDR2 SMNVEV (reference sequence). CDR3 length equals 14 residues. V was pared by 3 bases and J by 4 bases, with 13 bases between. The CDR3, as DNA: TGTGCCAGCAGTTTCGTAGGACAGAAATACGAGCAGTACTTC. It yields the protein CASSFVGQKYEQYF.

In its sample, this clone was seen a few times. V and J are TRBV10-3 and TRBJ1-6, with 9 bases identical to TRBD1. V lost 6 bases to trimming and J lost 7 bases; unmatched junction nucleotides: 4. Per germline, CDR1 ENHRY and CDR2 SYGVKD. The CDR3 contains 14 residues. CDR3 residues: CAIRGTGWNSPLHF. Written as DNA, the CDR3 is TGTGCCATCAGGGGGACAGGGTGGAATTCACCCCTCCACTTT.

This chain uses TRBV29-1 with TRBJ2-7; 7 positions agree with TRBD2. After removal of 3 bases from V and 3 bases from J, the junction contained 2 bases not matched to a gene. CDR3 length: 12 residues. Germline V gene sequence: CDR1 SQVTM, CDR2 ANQGSEA. CDR3 protein: CSVETGGYEQYF. CDR3 bases: TGCAGCGTTGAGACGGGGGGCTACGAGCAGTACTTC.

The chain joins TRBV27 to TRBJ1-1, with 8 bases lining up with TRBD1. Germline assignment: CDR1 MNHEY and CDR2 SMNVEV (reference sequence). The CDR3 runs 17 residues. Losses at the gene ends were 2 bases for V and 4 bases for J; bases not matched to a gene: 12. The CDR3 loop reads CASSLPLGRGQVTEAFF. The CDR3 DNA is TGTGCCAGCAGTTTACCCCTGGGCAGGGGGCAGGTCACTGAAGCTTTCTTT.

The chain recombines TRBV9 with TRBJ2-5, with 9 bases matching TRBD1. The J segment lost 5 bases and the V segment lost 0 bases, leaving 5 bases of the junction unmatched. Germline CDR1 reads SGDLS; CDR2 reads YYNGEE. The CDR3 covers 15 residues. Written as DNA, the CDR3 is TGTGCCAGCAGCGTAGGGACAGGGGTGCGGGAGACCCAGTACTTC. Translating gives CASSVGTGVRETQYF.

The chain combines TRBV5-4 with TRBJ2-1; tentative D call: TRBD1 (6 bases). This CDR3 has 15 amino acids. Trimming stripped 1 base from V and 8 bases from J, with 16 bases between. Germline V gives CDR1 SGHNT, CDR2 YYREEE (reference sequence). The CDR3 nucleotides are TGTGCCAGCAGCTTGAGAGGGAAGGGGGATGATGAGCAGTTCTTC. Its translation: CASSLRGKGDDEQFF.

This chain joins TRBV30 and TRBJ2-7; D might be TRBD1 (6 bases). The V end lost 3 bases, the J end lost 2 bases, and 8 bases lay between the germline ends. Germline V gene sequence: CDR1 GTSNPN, CDR2 SVGIG (reference sequence). The CDR3 extends over 12 amino acids. The CDR3 loop reads CAWSDRTYEQYF. The DNA for the CDR3 is TGTGCCTGGAGCGACAGGACCTACGAGCAGTACTTC.

The genes are TRBV7-6 and TRBJ2-3; the match to TRBD2 covers 7 bases. The germline gives CDR1 SGHVS, CDR2 FNYEAQ. V gave up 5 bases and J gave up 4 bases; unmatched junction bases: 15. The CDR3 runs to 17 residues. The CDR3 coding sequence is TGTGCCAGCAGCGGGCGGACTAGTTTTTCATCCGCAGATACGCAGTATTTT. Its protein product is CASSGRTSFSSADTQYF.

The J gene is TRBJ1-2, the V gene TRBV7-9, with TRBD1 identical over 12 bases. Germline loops: CDR1 SEHNR, CDR2 FQNEAQ (reference sequence). The CDR3 totals 15 residues. J gave up 8 bases and V 5 bases, and 9 bases lay outside the gene matches. In DNA, the CDR3 is TGTGCCAGCAGCCCACCGGGACAGGGGGCACGGGGCTACACCTTC. Translated, it gives CASSPPGQGARGYTF.

V and J are TRBV13 and TRBJ2-3, with 11 bases lining up with TRBD2. The germline gives CDR1 PRHDT, CDR2 FYEKMQ (reference sequence). The V gene end was trimmed by 5 bases and the J gene end by 1 base; junction bases not matched to a gene: 8. CDR3 length: 17 residues. Written as DNA, the CDR3 is TGTGCCAGCAGCCAGACCCTTAGCGGGGGGGGCACAGATACGCAGTATTTT. Its translation is CASSQTLSGGGTDTQYF.

This sequence joins TRBV7-6 and TRBJ2-1; D possibly corresponds to TRBD1 (5 bases). This CDR3 has 17 amino acids. Germline CDR1 reads SGHVS; CDR2 reads FNYEAQ. V dropped 4 bases and J dropped 3 bases, with 19 bases sitting between them. The CDR3 is CASSSSPRAKGYNEQFF. For the CDR3, the DNA is TGTGCCAGCAGCTCGAGCCCCAGGGCAAAAGGCTACAATGAGCAGTTCTTC.